These 15 T cell receptor beta chains were sequenced from one sample in a study of OX40 agonist ivuxolimab in advanced cancers. TCRdb's table, derived via immunoSEQ multiplex PCR, lists solely in-frame clones and lacks some. The sample lists about 89,000 clones, over 75% occurring once. The specimen was CD4+ or CD8+ T cells sorted from blood, collected in a trial of the OX40 agonist ivuxolimab. The receptor set was obtained from an adult with an advanced solid tumor such as melanoma, head and neck, liver or kidney cancer.

The CDR3: CAWSGGTGIHNEQFF. CDR3 nucleotides: TGTGCCTGGAGTGGTGGGACAGGGATCCACAATGAGCAGTTCTTC. The genes are TRBV30 and TRBJ2-1; 9 bases match TRBD1. The CDR3 is 15 residues long. Germline lookup yields CDR1 GTSNPN and CDR2 SVGIG (reference sequence). Losses at the gene ends were 1 base for V and 5 bases for J; bases not matched to a gene: 6.

The chain recombines TRBV5-4 with TRBJ2-7; 15 bases agree with TRBD2. The V and J ends lost 3 bases and 3 bases, in that order; junction bases with no gene match: 1. CDR3 length: 15 residues. CDR1 is SGHNT and CDR2 is YYREEE in the germline V gene (reference sequence). In nucleotides, the CDR3 is TGTGCCAGCAGCTCGGGACTAGCGGGGGGCTACGAGCAGTACTTC. The encoded protein is CASSSGLAGGYEQYF.

This chain links TRBV7-2 with TRBJ1-1, with D unclear. CDR1 is SGHTA and CDR2 is FQGNSA in the germline V gene. The CDR3 spans 14 residues. Trimming took off 5 bases at V and 4 bases at J, with 14 bases between the two ends. CDR3 in amino acids: CASSPFHESTEAFF. The CDR3 bases are TGTGCCAGCAGCCCGTTCCATGAGAGCACTGAAGCTTTCTTT.

V usage is TRBV19 and J usage is TRBJ2-7; the D gene is possibly TRBD1 (6 bases). Trimming pared 4 bases from V and 5 bases from J, leaving 18 bases between. The CDR3 contains 15 residues. The germline V gene encodes CDR1 LNHDA and CDR2 SQIVND (reference sequence). The CDR3 here is CASSRAGDSFDEQYF. In DNA form, the CDR3 reads TGTGCCAGTAGTAGGGCAGGGGATAGCTTCGACGAGCAGTACTTC.

DNA of the CDR3: TGTGCCAGCAGCTTAGCCTATAGCAATCAGCCCCAGCATTTT. Translated: CASSLAYSNQPQHF. J is TRBJ1-5 and V is TRBV7-8; D unclear. The V end lost 0 bases, the J end lost 0 bases, and 3 bases lay between the germline ends. Germline values: CDR1 SGHVS, CDR2 FQNEAQ. This CDR3 is 14 amino acids long.

This chain joins TRBV2 and TRBJ1-1; the match to TRBD1 covers 7 bases. The V gene end was trimmed by 7 bases and the J gene end by 1 base; junction bases not matched to a gene: 9. Germline V gives CDR1 SNHLY, CDR2 FYNNEI. There are 15 residues in the CDR3. CDR3 loop: CASNRETGPNTEAFF. In nucleotides, the CDR3 is TGTGCCAGCAATCGGGAGACAGGGCCGAACACTGAAGCTTTCTTT.

This clone was observed a handful of times. This chain uses TRBV28 with TRBJ1-5; D gene uncertain. Trimming took off 6 bases at V and 3 bases at J, with 18 bases between the two ends. The CDR3 has 16 residues. Germline V gene sequence: CDR1 MDHEN, CDR2 SYDVKM. CDR3 coding DNA: TGTGCCAGCAGCAGCCGGAGGGTAAAGATCAATCAGCCCCAGCATTTT. Amino acids: CASSSRRVKINQPQHF.

J is TRBJ2-5 and V is TRBV20-1, with D hard to call. There are 11 residues in the CDR3. In germline, CDR1 is DFQATT, CDR2 SNEGSKA (reference sequence). The ends were cut back, 6 bases at V and 5 bases at J, with 10 bases in the middle. CDR3 residues: CSAQRQETQYF. CDR3 DNA sequence: TGCAGTGCCCAGAGGCAGGAGACCCAGTACTTC.

The rearrangement joins TRBV7-8 to TRBJ2-7; 11 bases are a match to TRBD2. Trimming took 8 bases from V and 5 from J; bases not matched to a gene: 23. CDR3 length: 19 residues. Germline V gives CDR1 SGHVS, CDR2 FQNEAQ. This CDR3 is CASPRGVLAGGTVLNEQYF. CDR3 coding DNA: TGTGCCAGCCCCAGGGGGGTTCTAGCGGGGGGTACTGTTCTGAACGAGCAGTACTTC.

The V call is TRBV5-1, the J call TRBJ1-3; D gene ambiguous. This CDR3 spans 15 amino acids. Germline CDR1 and CDR2: SGHRS and YFSETQ. V lost 0 bases, J lost 2 bases, and 9 bases lay in between. DNA for the CDR3: TGCGCCAGCAGCTTGGATGTTCCAGCTGGAAACACCATATATTTT. Protein product: CASSLDVPAGNTIYF.

This clone came up once. Mismatch with germline at one junction end may stem from a read error. This sequence joins TRBV7-7 and TRBJ2-3; 7 nucleotides align to TRBD1. The CDR3 contains 15 residues. The germline gives CDR1 SSHAT, CDR2 FNYEAQ (reference sequence). CDR3 amino acids: CASSSSTGRTDTQYF. The CDR3 coding sequence is TGTGCTAGCAGCTCATCGACAGGGAGAACAGATACGCAGTATTTT. Full variable domain (remainder filled in from reference TRBV7-7 and TRBJ2-3): GAGVSQSPRYKVTKRGQDVTLRCDPISSHATLYWYQQALGQGPEFLTYFNYEAQPDKSGLPSDRFSAERPEGSISTLTIQRTEQRDSAMYRCASSSSTGRTDTQYFGPGTRLTVL.

This clone was observed a single time. The chain uses TRBV5-1 and TRBJ2-2; no definite D call. Germline V gives CDR1 SGHRS, CDR2 YFSETQ. The CDR3 is 14 residues long. Trimming left V 0 bases short and J 4 bases short, with 7 bases between. CDR3 nucleotide sequence: TGCGCCAGCAGCTTGGAAAGGCTCACCGGGGAGCTGTTTTTT. Translating gives CASSLERLTGELFF.

The rearrangement joins TRBV6-1 to TRBJ2-7; no reliable D call. V was shortened by 9 bases and J by 2 bases, with 8 bases between the two germline ends. The CDR3 is 11 residues long. Germline V gene sequence: CDR1 MNHNS, CDR2 SASEGT. The CDR3 reads CASLATYEQYF. The CDR3 DNA is TGTGCCAGTTTGGCGACCTACGAGCAGTACTTC.

The chain couples TRBV5-1 to TRBJ2-6; D is possibly TRBD2 (6 bases). Between the trimmed V and J ends, which lost 2 bases and 0 bases, there was a span of 15 bases. Germline CDR1 reads SGHRS; CDR2 reads YFSETQ. The CDR3 consists of 18 residues. CDR3 nucleotides: TGCGCCAGCAGCTTATTGGGCGGGGCTATCTCTGGGGCCAACGTCCTGACTTTC. Translating it yields CASSLLGGAISGANVLTF. Combining the CDR3 with reference TRBV5-1 and TRBJ2-6 gives the whole variable domain KAGVTQTPRYLIKTRGQQVTLSCSPISGHRSVSWYQQTPGQGLQFLFEYFSETQRNKGNFPGRFSGRQFSNSRSEMNVSTLELGDSALYLCASSLLGGAISGANVLTFGAGSRLTVL.

The rearrangement links TRBV19 to TRBJ1-2; perhaps TRBD1 as D (6 bases). Trimming pared 5 bases from V and 8 bases from J, leaving 18 bases between. The CDR3 covers 14 residues. The germline CDR1 and CDR2 sequences are LNHDA and SQIVND (reference sequence). This CDR3 reads CASSAFRGSGGYTF. CDR3 nucleotide sequence: TGTGCCAGTAGTGCCTTCAGGGGTTCAGGGGGCTACACCTTC.